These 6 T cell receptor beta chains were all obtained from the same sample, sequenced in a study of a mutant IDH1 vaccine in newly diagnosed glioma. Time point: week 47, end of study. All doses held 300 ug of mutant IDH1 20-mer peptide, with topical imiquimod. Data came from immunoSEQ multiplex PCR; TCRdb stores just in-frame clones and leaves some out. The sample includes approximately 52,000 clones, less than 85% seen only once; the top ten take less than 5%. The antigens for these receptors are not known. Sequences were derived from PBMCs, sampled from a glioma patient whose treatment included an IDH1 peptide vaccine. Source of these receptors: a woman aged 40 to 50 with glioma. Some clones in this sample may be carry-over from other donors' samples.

The CDR3 here is CASSLTSGNTIYF. DNA for the CDR3: TGTGCCAGCAGCTTAACATCAGGAAACACCATATATTTT. This chain links TRBV7-3 with TRBJ1-3; no definite D call. Germline values: CDR1 SGHTA, CDR2 FQGTGA. Trimming removed 0 bases from V and 4 bases from J, with 4 bases in between. CDR3 length equals 13 residues.

The CDR3 is CARDGFSNEQFF. CDR3 sequence (DNA): TGTGCCCGGGACGGGTTTTCCAATGAGCAGTTCTTC. The chain recombines TRBV30 with TRBJ2-1; TRBD1 or TRBD2 may be the D gene (5 bases each). The V end lost 8 bases, the J end lost 6 bases, and 14 bases lay between the germline ends. This CDR3 comprises 12 residues. Germline CDR1 GTSNPN, CDR2 SVGIG (reference sequence).

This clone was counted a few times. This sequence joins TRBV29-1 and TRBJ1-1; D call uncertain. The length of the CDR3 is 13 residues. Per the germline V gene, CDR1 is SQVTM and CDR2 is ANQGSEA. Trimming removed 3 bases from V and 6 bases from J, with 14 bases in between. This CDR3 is CSVDESLYAEAFF. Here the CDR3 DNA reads TGCAGCGTTGACGAGAGCCTTTACGCTGAAGCTTTCTTT. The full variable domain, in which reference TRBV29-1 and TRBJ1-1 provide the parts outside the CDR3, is SAVISQKPSRDICQRGTSLTIQCQVDSQVTMMFWYRQQPGQSLTLIATANQGSEATYESGFVIDKFPISRPNLTFSTLTVSNMSPEDSSIYLCSVDESLYAEAFFGQGTRLTVV.

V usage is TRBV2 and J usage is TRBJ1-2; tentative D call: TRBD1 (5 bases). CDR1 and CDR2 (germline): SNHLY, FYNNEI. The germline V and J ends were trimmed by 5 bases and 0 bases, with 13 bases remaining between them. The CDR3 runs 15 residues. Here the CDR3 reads CASSPQGYSNYGYTF. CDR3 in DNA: TGTGCCAGCAGTCCCCAGGGCTACTCTAACTATGGCTACACCTTC.

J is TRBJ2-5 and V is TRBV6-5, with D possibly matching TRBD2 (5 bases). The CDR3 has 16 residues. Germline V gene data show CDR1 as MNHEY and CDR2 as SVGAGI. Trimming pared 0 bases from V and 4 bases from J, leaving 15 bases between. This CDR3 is CASSYSYWGVGETQYF. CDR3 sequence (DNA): TGTGCCAGCAGTTACTCGTACTGGGGAGTAGGAGAGACCCAGTACTTC.

This CDR3 is CASSQDRAGVYEQYF. DNA for the CDR3: TGCGCCAGCAGCCAAGATCGCGCGGGGGTCTACGAGCAGTACTTC. This rearrangement joins TRBV4-1 to TRBJ2-7; 7 bases are shared with TRBD2. The V segment lost 0 bases and the J segment 3 bases; nucleotides outside the gene matches: 5. CDR1 and CDR2 (germline): MGHRA, YSYEKL. CDR3 size: 15 residues.